This T cell receptor (beta chain) was sequenced during a study of blood T cells in healthy people across ages. CDR3 length equals 14 residues. Looked up from germline, CDR1 is DFQATT and CDR2 is SNEGSKA (reference sequence). Losses at the gene ends were 3 bases for V and 4 bases for J; bases not matched to a gene: 7. A sample-barcoded 5' primer and a J-beta primer mix were used in a second PCR of roughly 7 to 11 cycles. The template-switch adaptor, which had 12 random nucleotides, put a tag on each cDNA molecule. TCRdb re-called the 5' RACE reads through MiXCR, storing one row per CDR3 protein. The sample records about 1.5 million distinct CDR3 sequences, less than 45% being singletons.

The specimen sequenced was blood. The sequence derives from a woman younger than 30 in good health. The V gene is TRBV20-1, the J gene TRBJ2-7; 9 bases line up with TRBD1. The CDR3 DNA follows: TGCAGTGCTAGCCCTCACAGGGGGCCTTACGAGCAGTACTTC. Encoded protein: CSASPHRGPYEQYF.